This TCR beta chain was sequenced during a study of tumor and adjacent non-tumor tissue in lung cancer. Overall study: Each sample yielded roughly 4.2 million productive TCRbeta reads on average. Study observations and caveats: Compared with tumor, normal lung showed significantly lower TCR diversity. Higher tumor TCR diversity was associated with shorter survival.

RNA was extracted from bulk tissue without any cell sorting. With regard to this clonotype: Its antigen is still unknown. Possible read error: a much larger clone is one base away.

TCRbeta libraries were built with three rounds of nested PCR, modified from ARM-PCR. TCRdb processed the multiplex PCR reads anew with MiXCR; each CDR3 protein has one entry. The sample comprises about 85,000 distinct CDR3 sequences, around 59% of which are singletons, and approximately 15% rests with the top ten. CDR3 length: 17 amino acids. V shed 1 base, J shed 9 bases, and the junction held 15 bases outside the gene matches. Germline values: CDR1 LNHNV, CDR2 YYDKDF (reference sequence). The sequence was obtained from a man in his 70s with non-small cell lung cancer. Sequencing used lung tumor tissue. V usage is TRBV15 and J usage is TRBJ2-7; the match to TRBD1 covers 10 bases. The CDR3 sequence is CATSRGIGTGVFNAQYF. In DNA, the CDR3 is TGTGCCACCAGCAGAGGAATCGGGACAGGGGTTTTCAACGCGCAGTACTTC.